These 15 T cell receptor beta chains originate from one sample sequenced in a study of blood T cell repertoires in COVID-19. Assay: immunoSEQ multiplex PCR; the TCRdb copy retains only in-frame clones and omits some. The sample holds more than 300,000 clones, about four fifths seen once. The sequenced sample was peripheral blood. These receptors all come from a woman in her forties or fifties with acute or convalescent COVID-19.

The chain couples TRBV6-2 or TRBV6-3 to TRBJ1-5; 7 nucleotides agree with TRBD1. V dropped 6 bases and J dropped 0; count of bases not matched to a gene: 8. CDR1 MNHEY and CDR2 SVGEGT come from the germline V gene. The CDR3 covers 16 residues. CDR3 region: CASSIANRGSNQPQHF. The CDR3 DNA reads TGTGCCAGCAGCATCGCGAACAGGGGTAGCAATCAGCCCCAGCATTTT.

The chain has TRBV5-1 and TRBJ1-1; 10 bases align to TRBD1. Germline CDR1 is SGHRS and CDR2 is YFSETQ. The CDR3 totals 16 residues. V was clipped by 3 bases and J by 4 bases; unmatched bases: 9. The DNA of the CDR3 is TGCGCCAGCAGCTCCGGGACAGGGGATGGGGCCACTGAAGCTTTCTTT. Its translation: CASSSGTGDGATEAFF.

This clone was seen ten or more times. The rearrangement links TRBV11-3 to TRBJ2-1; 11 positions agree with TRBD2. Germline V gene sequence: CDR1 SGHNT, CDR2 YENEEA. The V gene end was trimmed by 6 bases and the J gene end by 7 bases; junction bases not matched to a gene: 8. The CDR3 is 15 amino acids. CDR3 sequence reads: CASSPLAGGPNEQFF. The CDR3 DNA sequence: TGTGCCAGCAGTCCCTTAGCGGGAGGGCCAAATGAGCAGTTCTTC.

This sequence joins TRBV10-2 and TRBJ1-5; TRBD1 matches at 9 bases. The CDR3 runs to 14 residues. The germline V gene encodes CDR1 WSHSY and CDR2 SAAADI. After removal of 7 bases from V and 3 bases from J, the junction contained 4 bases not matched to a gene. The CDR3 here is CASKAQGANQPQHF. CDR3 in DNA: TGCGCCAGCAAAGCACAGGGGGCCAATCAGCCCCAGCATTTT.

The V gene is TRBV24-1, the J gene TRBJ1-4, with 10 bases lining up with TRBD1. Germline V gives CDR1 KGHDR, CDR2 SFDVKD. The CDR3 has 15 residues. Losses at the gene ends were 3 bases for V and 8 bases for J; bases not matched to a gene: 5. CDR3 coding DNA: TGTGCCACCAGTGATCCCGACAGGGGGCTCGAAAAACTGTTTTTT. Amino acid sequence: CATSDPDRGLEKLFF.

This chain uses TRBV27 with TRBJ2-3, with D possibly being TRBD1 (5 bases). The V end was cut by 5 bases, the J end by 1 base, with 7 bases between. Germline V gene sequence: CDR1 MNHEY, CDR2 SMNVEV (reference sequence). This CDR3 is 13 amino acids long. The CDR3 region is CASSQQGTDTQYF. The DNA of the CDR3 is TGTGCCAGCAGTCAACAGGGCACAGATACGCAGTATTTT.

The rearrangement uses TRBV7-2 and TRBJ2-3; 7 positions agree with TRBD2. V shed 6 bases, J shed 2 bases, and the junction held 8 bases outside the gene matches. Germline lookup yields CDR1 SGHTA and CDR2 FQGNSA. The CDR3 consists of 15 residues. DNA for the CDR3: TGTGCCAGCAGAGGCACGGGAGGCTACACAGATACGCAGTATTTT. Translating it yields CASRGTGGYTDTQYF.

V is TRBV29-1 and J is TRBJ1-2, with D perhaps TRBD1 (6 bases). Per germline, CDR1 SQVTM and CDR2 ANQGSEA. CDR3 length: 16 amino acids. The V end was cut by 7 bases, the J end by 5 bases, with 26 bases between. CDR3 in DNA: TGCAGCGCCACAGACGGCAGGGGAAGTGATGCGTATGGCTACACCTTC. Its protein is CSATDGRGSDAYGYTF.

The V gene is TRBV14, the J gene TRBJ1-2; D unclear. The CDR3 is made up of 13 amino acids. Per the germline V gene, CDR1 is SGHDN and CDR2 is FVKESK. Trimming pared 4 bases from V and 8 bases from J, leaving 14 bases between. DNA for the CDR3: TGTGCCAGCAGCCTCCGGGAGGAGCAAGGCTACACCTTC. Its protein product is CASSLREEQGYTF.

This clone came up a few times. V is TRBV7-2 and J is TRBJ2-7; TRBD2 matches 11 bases. CDR1 SGHTA and CDR2 FQGNSA come from the germline V gene. With V trimmed by 4 bases and J by 4 bases, 3 bases remained unmatched. CDR3 size: 14 residues. The CDR3 bases are TGTGCCAGCAGCTATCGGACTAGCGGGTACGAGCAGTACGTC. This translates into CASSYRTSGYEQYV.

The V and J genes are TRBV2 and TRBJ2-2; 9 positions match TRBD1. This CDR3 region has 16 residues. V shed 6 bases, J shed 4 bases, and the junction held 9 bases outside the gene matches. Germline V lookup: CDR1 SNHLY, CDR2 FYNNEI. The CDR3 nucleotides are TGTGCCAGCAGCGAAACCAACAGGGGGCTCACCGGGGAGCTGTTTTTT. It translates to CASSETNRGLTGELFF.

The chain employs TRBV5-6 and TRBJ2-1; a weak D match, TRBD2 (6 bases). This CDR3 spans 14 amino acids. V was clipped by 2 bases and J by 7 bases, with 13 bases between them. Germline V CDR1 and CDR2: SGHDT, YYEEEE. The CDR3 region has the DNA TGTGCCAGCAGCTTCCGGGACTCTAATAATGAGCAGTTCTTC. It encodes CASSFRDSNNEQFF.

The rearrangement uses TRBV19 and TRBJ2-2; possible D gene TRBD1, 5 bases. CDR1 and CDR2 from the germline V gene are LNHDA and SQIVND (reference sequence). This CDR3 has 14 amino acids. V lost 7 bases, J lost 3 bases, and 12 bases lay in between. CDR3 nucleotides: TGTGCCAGTAATACGGACACTGACACCGGGGAGCTGTTTTTT. Translating gives CASNTDTDTGELFF.

This clone was picked up a small number of times. This rearrangement joins TRBV5-1 to TRBJ2-1; 10 bases align to TRBD2. The V segment lost 0 bases and the J segment 2 bases; nucleotides outside the gene matches: 5. Germline assignment: CDR1 SGHRS and CDR2 YFSETQ. CDR3 length: 17 amino acids. CDR3 sequence reads: CASSLASGGYTYNEQFF. CDR3 DNA: TGCGCCAGCAGCTTGGCTAGCGGGGGTTATACCTACAATGAGCAGTTCTTC.

The chain combines TRBV5-1 with TRBJ2-7, with 14 bases identical to TRBD2. Germline V gene data show CDR1 as SGHRS and CDR2 as YFSETQ. This CDR3 is 18 amino acids long. J lost 1 base, V lost 0 bases, and 6 bases had no gene match. For the CDR3, the DNA is TGCGCCAGCAGCTTGGGGGAAGGACTAGCGGGAGGATCCTACGAGCAGTACTTC. It encodes CASSLGEGLAGGSYEQYF.